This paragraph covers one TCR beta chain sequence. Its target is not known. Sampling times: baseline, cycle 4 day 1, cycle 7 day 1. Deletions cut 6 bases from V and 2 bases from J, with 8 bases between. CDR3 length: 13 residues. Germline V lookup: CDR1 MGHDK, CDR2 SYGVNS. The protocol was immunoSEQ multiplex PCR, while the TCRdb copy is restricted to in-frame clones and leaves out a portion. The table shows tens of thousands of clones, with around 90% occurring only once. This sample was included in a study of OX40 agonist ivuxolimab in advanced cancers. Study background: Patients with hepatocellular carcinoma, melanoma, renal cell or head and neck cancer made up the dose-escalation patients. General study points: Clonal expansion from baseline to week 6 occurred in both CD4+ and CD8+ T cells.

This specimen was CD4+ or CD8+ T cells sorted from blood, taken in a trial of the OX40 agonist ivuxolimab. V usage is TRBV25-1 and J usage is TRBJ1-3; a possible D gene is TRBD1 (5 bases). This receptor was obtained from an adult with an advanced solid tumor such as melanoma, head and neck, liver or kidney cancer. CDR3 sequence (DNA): TGTGCCAGCAGAGGGGCTCCTGGAAACACCATATATTTT. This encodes CASRGAPGNTIYF.